This T cell receptor beta chain was identified during a study of blood T cell repertoires in COVID-19 (TCRdb year 2020). At the level of the whole study: Samples covering the acute and convalescent phases of COVID-19 were provided by collaborators in the United States, Italy and Spain. Nearly every sample came with metadata listing a de-identified subject ID, COVID-19 status, age in years and sex. Samples came from the ongoing ImmuneRACE study (first 160 participants) plus 1,254 subjects from 6 global collaborators. A freely available public database, intended as a resource for researchers studying the immune response to SARS-CoV-2, is where the repertoires were released. The material from the prospective study consisted of cDNA or gDNA derived from T cells, B-cell-depleted T cells, or PBMCs. Deeply sampled blood TCRbeta repertoires from subjects exposed to, actively infected with, or recovered from COVID-19 were included in the dataset. HLA class I and class II types, where available, came from metadata supplied by the sample provider rather than from assay-based typing.

Notes on this clone: No cognate antigen has been identified for it. Base-call qualities are not available, and no considerably larger clone is one nucleotide away.

For CDR1 and CDR2, the germline V gene lists MNHEY and SVGAGI. V gives up 0 bases and J gives up 5 bases, and the segment between their germline ends measures 16 bases. The CDR3, from cysteine to phenylalanine, totals 16 residues. CDR3 DNA only is kept here, 48 bases in frame from base 1. The paper as a whole reports these results and caveats: Clinical and demographic metadata were provided uncurated, with the amount varying by source and participant.

TCRbeta CDR3 regions were amplified from genomic DNA by means of the immunoSEQ Assay, a bias-controlled multiplex PCR. On the study's bioinformatics: The number of nucleated cells in each sample was estimated from the amplification of reference gene primers within the assay. To quantify the absolute abundance of each unique TCRbeta CDR3 rearrangement, sequence reads were collapsed and filtered. For each sample, productive Simpson clonality was calculated as the square root of Simpson's diversity index over productive rearrangements. This immuneACCESS table, as held by TCRdb, lists in-frame sequences with V and J called but not all clones. Of the missing ones, under half trace to an unresolved V gene in checked studies; the others have no known cause. That table gives V, J and clone size, and the DNA gave D and trimming. Recorded for this sample are around 150,000 clones; about 81% of them occurred a single time. The leading ten clones occupy about 11% of the sample.

Each collaborating institution followed its own protocols to collect whole blood in K2EDTA tubes. For TCRbeta analysis, collaborators shipped samples as frozen whole blood, isolated PBMCs, or DNA extracted from either of those sample types. The TCR comes from a human donor in a cohort sampled during active COVID-19. The material sequenced was peripheral blood. The sequence joins TRBV6-5 to TRBJ1-2; a weak D assignment points to TRBD1 (5 bases agree). The bases are TGTGCCAGCAGTTACTCTCGGACGGGCGGGGGATATGGCTACACCTTC. Its translation reads: CASSYSRTGGGYGYTF.